Below are 8 T cell receptor beta chains sequenced from a single sample in a study of shared clonotypes between healthy human individuals. Libraries were prepared by immunoSEQ multiplex PCR; TCRdb keeps only in-frame clonotypes and omits some of them. The repertoire includes roughly 1,000,000 clones, more than 75% of them detected once, and about 0.52% sits in the top ten. Sequencing input: memory CD4+ T cells from PBMCs. As to subset: CD45RA-negative fraction. All receptors come from a man between 18 and 29 years old in good health. Some clones in this sample may be carry-over from other donors' samples.

The chain couples TRBV2 to TRBJ2-2; 10 bases align to TRBD2. CDR1 and CDR2 from the germline V gene are SNHLY and FYNNEI. Germline trimming cut 4 bases from V and 6 bases from J; bases unmatched to any gene: 5. The CDR3 has 15 residues. The CDR3 sequence: CASSGAGGPAGELFF. CDR3 DNA: TGTGCCAGCAGTGGAGCGGGAGGGCCGGCCGGGGAGCTGTTTTTT.

The rearrangement links TRBV6-1 to TRBJ1-2; TRBD1 aligns across 7 bases. This CDR3 has 14 amino acids. V lost 7 bases to trimming and J lost 5 bases; unmatched junction nucleotides: 10. Germline values: CDR1 MNHNS, CDR2 SASEGT. The CDR3: CASTPGTVRYGYTF. The CDR3 DNA is TGTGCCAGCACCCCGGGGACAGTCCGGTATGGCTACACCTTC.

This clone has at least ten counts. The chain has TRBV6-6 and TRBJ1-1, with TRBD1 as a possible D gene (6 bases). The length of the CDR3 is 13 residues. The V gene's germline CDR1 is MNHNY and CDR2 SVGAGI (reference sequence). The CDR3 loop reads CSATQGANTEAFF. Written as DNA, the CDR3 is TGTTCAGCGACACAGGGAGCCAACACTGAAGCTTTCTTT.

The V call is TRBV7-3, the J call TRBJ2-7, with unresolved D. The CDR3 totals 14 residues. V shed 1 base and J shed 4 bases, with 11 bases lying between them. Germline V CDR1 and CDR2: SGHTA, FQGTGA. The CDR3 loop is CASSLKSSSYEQYF. CDR3 DNA: TGTGCCAGCAGCTTAAAATCGTCATCTTACGAGCAGTACTTC.

This clone has only one observation. The chain couples TRBV6-6 to TRBJ2-2, with 9 bases that match TRBD2. The CDR3 has 15 amino acids. J was trimmed by 5 bases and V by 5 bases; bases with no gene match: 6. Germline V gene sequence: CDR1 MNHNY, CDR2 SVGAGI (reference sequence). CDR3 residues: CASSIAGVRTGELFF. The CDR3 DNA sequence: TGTGCCAGCAGTATAGCGGGAGTCCGTACCGGGGAGCTGTTTTTT.

V gene TRBV28 combines with J gene TRBJ1-4, with 8 nucleotides matching TRBD1. This CDR3 is built from 13 residues. Germline CDR1 and CDR2: MDHEN and SYDVKM. V dropped 10 bases and J dropped 8; count of bases not matched to a gene: 9. CDR3 sequence reads: CAIPDRDREKLFF. The CDR3 DNA follows: TGTGCCATACCGGACAGGGACCGAGAAAAACTGTTTTTT.

The chain recombines TRBV2 with TRBJ2-7; a weak D match, TRBD2 (6 bases). The CDR3 is 14 residues long. Germline values: CDR1 SNHLY, CDR2 FYNNEI. V gave up 5 bases and J gave up 3 bases, with 14 bases separating them. CDR3 amino acids: CASSQGLSNYEQYF. Here the CDR3 DNA reads TGTGCCAGCAGTCAGGGACTGAGTAACTACGAGCAGTACTTC.

This sequence joins TRBV30 and TRBJ1-1, with D tentatively TRBD1 (5 bases). V shed 6 bases and J shed 5 bases, with 22 bases lying between them. The CDR3 sequence is 15 residues long. From germline, CDR1 is GTSNPN and CDR2 SVGIG (reference sequence). CDR3 protein: CACPKGRAGRTEAFF. In DNA form, the CDR3 reads TGTGCCTGCCCAAAGGGGAGGGCCGGGAGGACTGAAGCTTTCTTT.